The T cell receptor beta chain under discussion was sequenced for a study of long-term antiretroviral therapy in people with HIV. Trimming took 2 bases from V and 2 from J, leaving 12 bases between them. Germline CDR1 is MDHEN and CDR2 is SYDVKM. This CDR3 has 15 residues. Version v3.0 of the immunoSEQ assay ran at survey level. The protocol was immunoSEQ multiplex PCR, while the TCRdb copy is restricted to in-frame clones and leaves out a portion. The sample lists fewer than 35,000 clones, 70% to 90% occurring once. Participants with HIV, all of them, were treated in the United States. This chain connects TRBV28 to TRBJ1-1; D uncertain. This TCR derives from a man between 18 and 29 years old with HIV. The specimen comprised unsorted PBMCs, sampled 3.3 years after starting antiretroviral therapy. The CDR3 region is CASSLRAGRNTEAFF. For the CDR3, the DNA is TGTGCCAGCAGTTTAAGGGCAGGCCGAAACACTGAAGCTTTCTTT.